This entry lists 3 T cell receptor beta chains sequenced from one sample in a study of shared clonotypes between healthy human individuals. Generated by immunoSEQ multiplex PCR, the TCRdb table keeps only in-frame clones and is missing some. The sample yields more than 500,000 clones, roughly 95% seen once. It was CD45RO-negative cells, positively selected for CCR7, that made up naive CD8 cells, with terminally differentiated effector memory CD45RA+ cells excluded. Input material: naive CD8+ T cells sorted from blood. The receptors come from a woman aged 25 to 45 in good health.

The rearrangement joins TRBV7-8 to TRBJ1-1, with D maybe TRBD1 (5 bases). Germline CDR1 SGHVS, CDR2 FQNEAQ. The CDR3 has 16 residues. Trimming cost V 2 bases and J 0 bases, with 13 bases left between them. In DNA form, the CDR3 reads TGTGCCAGCAGCTTAAACGATGGGGGAATGAACACTGAAGCTTTCTTT. This codes for CASSLNDGGMNTEAFF.

On this clone itself: This sample also contains other DNA sequences that code for the same CDR3. The chain has TRBV11-2 and TRBJ2-7; a possible D gene is TRBD1 (6 bases). V was pared by 6 bases and J by 3 bases, with 12 bases between. The CDR3 consists of 13 residues. Germline V gene lookup returns CDR1 SGHAT and CDR2 FQNNGV. CDR3 sequence (DNA): TGTGCCAGCAGTTCGACGACAGGCTACGAGCAGTACTTC. Translated: CASSSTTGYEQYF.

The DNA for the CDR3 is TGTGCCAGCAGCCTGAGGACAGGGCCCTACGAGCAGTACTTC. Amino acid sequence: CASSLRTGPYEQYF. The chain uses TRBV5-6 and TRBJ2-7, with TRBD1 matching 8 bases. The CDR3 spans 14 residues. Germline loops: CDR1 SGHDT, CDR2 YYEEEE. Losses at the gene ends were 4 bases for V and 2 bases for J; bases not matched to a gene: 5.